These T cell receptor beta chains were read from a single sample in a study of T cells in Graves' hyperthyroidism and ophthalmopathy. TCRdb itself ran the multiplex PCR reads through MiXCR, one entry per CDR3 protein. The data hold around 500,000 distinct CDR3 sequences, with approximately 14% observed a single time. Material: blood. Receptors were obtained from a woman aged 18-29 years with Graves' hyperthyroidism. The CDR3 runs from the conserved cysteine through the conserved F or W. Each record gives: J gene, CDR3 length, V gene, CDR3 protein.

>TRBJ2-5|12|TRBV9
CASSTGRETQYF
>TRBJ1-5|15|TRBV5-6
CASSLVATGNQPQHF
>TRBJ2-1|16|TRBV11-2
CASSLDVSGIYNEQFF
>TRBJ2-4|14|TRBV7-9
CASSLGGQGDIQYF
>TRBJ1-2|15|TRBV6-6
CASSYSSGFSYGYTF
>TRBJ2-1|11|TRBV7-9
CASSPNNEQSF
>TRBJ1-5|14|TRBV4-1
CASSRQGFSQPQHF
>TRBJ2-4|15|TRBV12-3/TRBV12-4
CASSLGDLAKNIQYF
>TRBJ1-1|19|TRBV7-8
CASSSYHPDILLGDTEAFF
>TRBJ2-1|11|TRBV5-8
CASSLFNEQFF
>TRBJ2-7|13|TRBV10-2
CASSDSPDYEQYF
>TRBJ2-4|14|TRBV13
CASSLASLGNIQYF
>TRBJ2-3|11|TRBV11-2
CASSFRDTQYF
>TRBJ2-1|14|TRBV24-1
CATSDLRSNNEQFF
>TRBJ2-1|13|TRBV24-1
CATSEIQGNEQFF
>TRBJ2-1|15|TRBV13
CASSLGLGGRFDQFF
>TRBJ2-7|16|TRBV9
CASSYVLGRAIYEQYF
>TRBJ2-5|11|TRBV27
CASSQGFTQYF
>TRBJ1-4|14|TRBV11-2
CASSSTGSNEKLFF
>TRBJ2-3|17|TRBV2
CASNRRTVGGGTDTQYF
>TRBJ2-1|15|TRBV5-1
CASSFRLAGDNEQFF
>TRBJ2-5|18|TRBV9
CASSVAGGSGGKRETQYF